Following are 29 T cell receptor beta chains from one sample sequenced in a study of T cells in Graves' hyperthyroidism and ophthalmopathy. Amplified TCR beta CDR3 regions derived from RNA transcripts. The TCR CDR3 was amplified in a first-round RT-PCR using the HTBI primer set. TCRdb ran MiXCR on the multiplex PCR reads and lists one entry per CDR3 protein. The repertoire includes roughly 500,000 distinct CDR3 sequences, approximately 48% of them detected once, and about 45% sits in the top ten. Sequenced sample: peripheral blood or thyroid tissue (not recorded which). The origin of the receptors is an adult woman with Graves' disease, either hyperthyroidism or ophthalmopathy (not recorded which).

This clonotype has just a few counts. V and J are TRBV10-3 and TRBJ1-4; no firm D call. V was clipped by 4 bases and J by 4 bases, with 4 bases between them. In germline, CDR1 is ENHRY, CDR2 SYGVKD. The CDR3 contains 12 residues. The CDR3 DNA sequence: TGTGCCATCAGTGGCAGTAATGAAAAACTGTTTTTT. Its translation: CAISGSNEKLFF.

This chain joins TRBV10-1 and TRBJ2-7, with D perhaps TRBD2 (5 bases). CDR3 length: 15 residues. V was shortened by 8 bases and J by 3 bases, with 20 bases between the two germline ends. Germline V gene data show CDR1 as WNHNN and CDR2 as SYGVQD (reference sequence). This CDR3 reads CASDHSDDYHYEQYF. CDR3 DNA: TGCGCCAGCGACCACTCGGACGACTACCACTACGAGCAGTACTTC.

This clonotype was detected a few times. This sequence joins TRBV11-3 and TRBJ2-7; D is possibly TRBD1 (7 bases). Germline V CDR1 and CDR2: SGHNT, YENEEA. V lost 5 bases and J 2 bases, leaving 16 bases between the germline ends. The CDR3 consists of 15 residues. CDR3 amino acids: CASSQGSGGPYEQYF. Here the CDR3 DNA reads TGTGCCAGCAGCCAAGGATCAGGGGGGCCCTACGAGCAGTACTTC.

Of note for this clonotype: The conserved phenylalanine or tryptophan normally closing the CDR3 is absent here, so this likely arose from a read error. This chain joins TRBV20-1 and TRBJ2-2; D is unresolved. Germline CDR1 DFQATT, CDR2 SNEGSKA (reference sequence). V lost 5 bases and J lost 1, with 2 bases in between. This CDR3 contains 11 residues. The CDR3 protein is CSARNTGELFV. DNA of the CDR3: TGCAGTGCTCGGAACACCGGGGAGCTGTTTGTA.

To note about this clonotype: At one end, the junction sequence differs from germline, possibly due to a read error. V usage is TRBV11-1 and J usage is TRBJ1-1; D remains ambiguous. Per germline, CDR1 SGHAT and CDR2 FQDESV (reference sequence). CDR3 length equals 16 residues. The CDR3 DNA reads as TGTGCCAGCAGATCAACCGGGTGGACGGTGAAAACTGAAGCTTTCTTT. Translated: CASRSTGWTVKTEAFF. The full variable domain, its missing parts supplied by reference TRBV11-1 and TRBJ1-1, is EAEVAQSPRYKITEKSQAVAFWCDPISGHATLYWYRQILGQGPELLVQFQDESVVDDSQLPKDRFSAERLKGVDSTLKIQPAELGDSAMYLCASRSTGWTVKTEAFFGQGTRLTVV.

A note on this clonotype: Compared with germline, one end of the junction differs, possibly owing to a read error. The V gene is TRBV6-1, the J gene TRBJ2-7, with D perhaps TRBD1 (5 bases). CDR3 length: 12 residues. Germline V gene sequence: CDR1 MNHNS, CDR2 SASEGT. CDR3 nucleotides: TGTGCCAGCAGCCTTAGGGGCTACGAGCAGTGCTTC. This gives the protein CASSLRGYEQCF.

This clonotype was recorded many times. V usage is TRBV20-1 and J usage is TRBJ1-6; D may be TRBD1 (6 bases). Trimming removed 1 base from V and 6 bases from J, with 13 bases in between. Germline V gene data show CDR1 as DFQATT and CDR2 as SNEGSKA (reference sequence). The CDR3 is 15 amino acids. CDR3 coding DNA: TGCAGTGCTAGAGTCGTGACAGGATTTAATTCACCCCTCCACTTT. This gives the protein CSARVVTGFNSPLHF.

This clonotype was seen a handful of times. The V and J genes are TRBV12-3 or TRBV12-4 and TRBJ1-5; the D is unclear. The CDR3 consists of 13 residues. Deletions cut 5 bases from V and 6 bases from J, with 11 bases between. The CDR3 reads CASSNQEGQPQHF. DNA of the CDR3: TGTGCCAGCAGTAACCAGGAGGGTCAGCCCCAGCATTTT.

The genes are TRBV5-6 and TRBJ1-1, with TRBD1 identical over 7 bases. The CDR3 has 15 residues. Germline CDR1 and CDR2: SGHDT and YYEEEE. Unmatched junction bases numbered 7, after V lost 4 bases and J lost 1 base. CDR3 sequence: CASSPGTARNTEAFF. The CDR3 coding sequence is TGTGCCAGCAGCCCGGGGACAGCAAGGAACACTGAAGCTTTCTTT.

The chain uses TRBV7-9 and TRBJ2-7; D gene uncertain. Germline V gene lookup returns CDR1 SEHNR and CDR2 FQNEAQ (reference sequence). This CDR3 comprises 13 residues. V was pared by 5 bases and J by 3 bases, with 11 bases between. The CDR3 DNA reads TGTGCCAGCAGCAAAGGCAACATCTACGAGCAGTACTTC. This sequence encodes CASSKGNIYEQYF.

The gene calls are TRBV25-1 and TRBJ1-5; D might be TRBD1 (5 bases). CDR1 is MGHDK and CDR2 is SYGVNS in the germline V gene. The CDR3 contains 14 residues. V lost 8 bases to trimming and J lost 4 bases, with 15 bases between them. The CDR3: CASSPTRDNQPQHF. CDR3 bases: TGTGCCAGCTCACCGACCAGGGATAATCAGCCCCAGCATTTT.

On this clonotype itself: The germline gene is not matched at one end of the junction; a read error may be the cause. The V and J genes are TRBV7-2 and TRBJ2-5; 7 bases fit TRBD1. Near its end, the DNA agrees better with TRBJ2-1, so the J call may be wrong. This CDR3 is 15 amino acids long. Germline values: CDR1 SGHTA, CDR2 FQGNSA. The CDR3: CASSPFRDSVNKQFF. For the CDR3, the DNA is TGTGCCAGCAGCCCCTTCCGGGACAGCGTCAATAAGCAGTTCTTC.

As concerns this clonotype: Given the absence of the conserved phenylalanine or tryptophan at the CDR3 end, a read error is likely. No DNA is shown, since the ends of the CDR3 on it are uncertain; the CDR3 is the one TCRdb lists. The gene calls are TRBV10-3 and TRBJ1-6. The CDR3 contains 8 residues when both ends are counted. Germline values: CDR1 ENHRY, CDR2 SYGVKD. The CDR3: CAISSNSL.

The rearrangement joins TRBV6-5 to TRBJ2-2; weak D call: TRBD1 (7 bases). The CDR3 has 14 amino acids. The V end lost 2 bases, the J end lost 5 bases, and 9 bases lay between the germline ends. Germline CDR1 and CDR2: MNHEY and SVGAGI. The CDR3 DNA is TGTGCCAGCAGTTACCAGGGGGGTACCGGGGAGCTGTTTTTT. This translates into CASSYQGGTGELFF.

This clonotype was observed at least ten times. V usage is TRBV20-1 and J usage is TRBJ1-2, with D possibly TRBD1 on 6 matching bases. Germline CDR1 is DFQATT and CDR2 is SNEGSKA (reference sequence). CDR3 length: 13 amino acids. The V end lost 3 bases, the J end lost 6 bases, and 14 bases lay between the germline ends. The CDR3: CSASGQGLNGYTF. Here the CDR3 DNA reads TGCAGTGCTAGTGGGCAGGGGTTGAATGGCTACACCTTC.

This chain uses TRBV19 with TRBJ1-2; D not certain. This CDR3 spans 12 amino acids. Trimming stripped 7 bases from V and 8 bases from J, with 14 bases between. CDR1 and CDR2 from the germline V gene are LNHDA and SQIVND (reference sequence). The CDR3 reads CASTGIIRGYTF. In DNA, the CDR3 is TGTGCCAGTACGGGGATCATTAGAGGCTACACCTTC.

J is TRBJ1-3 and V is TRBV5-5; D is undetermined. The CDR3 totals 14 residues. In germline, CDR1 is SGHKS, CDR2 YYEKEE (reference sequence). V lost 2 bases and J 0 bases, leaving 6 bases between the germline ends. The DNA of the CDR3 is TGTGCCAGCAGCTTCGTCTACTCTGGAAACACCATATATTTT. Its translation: CASSFVYSGNTIYF.

This clonotype was found once. The chain joins TRBV7-9 to TRBJ2-2; D gene uncertain. The CDR3 length is 12 residues. Germline V CDR1 and CDR2: SEHNR, FQNEAQ (reference sequence). Trimming cost V 11 bases and J 5 bases, with 12 bases left between them. CDR3 nucleotide sequence: TGTGCCGTCAAGAGACCAACCGGGGAGCTGTTTTTT. Protein product: CAVKRPTGELFF.

J is TRBJ1-1 and V is TRBV5-4; possibly TRBD1 for D (6 bases). Trimming shortened V by 5 bases and J by 0 bases, and 14 bases separated the two germline ends. This CDR3 has 15 residues. Germline assignment: CDR1 SGHNT and CDR2 YYREEE (reference sequence). The CDR3 region has the DNA TGTGCCAGCAGGTCAACAGGGCTACTGAACACTGAAGCTTTCTTT. Translation: CASRSTGLLNTEAFF.

The rearrangement uses TRBV20-1 and TRBJ1-2; the D gene is possibly TRBD1 (5 bases). Germline loops: CDR1 DFQATT, CDR2 SNEGSKA (reference sequence). CDR3 length: 15 amino acids. Trimming took off 0 bases at V and 6 bases at J, with 17 bases between the two ends. Here the CDR3 reads CSARDDTSGDDGYTF. The DNA of the CDR3 is TGCAGTGCTAGAGATGACACTTCCGGGGACGATGGCTACACCTTC.

This clonotype was counted at least ten times. The gene calls are TRBV6-5 and TRBJ2-7; D may be TRBD1 or TRBD2 (5 bases each). This CDR3 is built from 13 residues. Between the trimmed V and J ends, which lost 2 bases and 4 bases, there was a span of 9 bases. CDR1 is MNHEY and CDR2 is SVGAGI in the germline V gene. In nucleotides, the CDR3 is TGTGCCAGCAGTTACCGGGACGGGTACGAGCAGTACTTC. It yields the protein CASSYRDGYEQYF.

The chain couples TRBV7-8 to TRBJ2-1; TRBD2 aligns across 7 bases. The CDR3 contains 14 residues. Germline assignment: CDR1 SGHVS and CDR2 FQNEAQ. The trim removed 4 bases at V and 9 bases at J, leaving 9 bases unmatched. CDR3 in amino acids: CASSWVATGGEQFF. The CDR3 bases are TGTGCCAGCAGCTGGGTAGCGACGGGGGGTGAGCAGTTCTTC.

Notes on this clonotype: A read error is possible here, since a much larger clone lies one base away. In DNA, the CDR3 is TGTGCCAGCAGCTTGGGGGGACTAGCGGGAGGAGGAGAGGCCCAGTACTTC. Its protein product is CASSLGGLAGGGEAQYF. The chain recombines TRBV5-4 with TRBJ2-5; 15 bases map to TRBD2. The V gene's germline CDR1 is SGHNT and CDR2 YYREEE (reference sequence). The CDR3 extends over 17 amino acids.

The chain has TRBV6-5 and TRBJ1-2; D gene unclear. CDR1 and CDR2 (germline): MNHEY, SVGAGI. Deletions cut 6 bases from V and 2 bases from J, with 22 bases between. The CDR3 runs 17 residues. Here the CDR3 reads CASSGDSKGSSNYGYTF. The CDR3 bases are TGTGCCAGCAGCGGAGACTCAAAGGGATCAAGCAACTATGGCTACACCTTC.

V is TRBV7-2 and J is TRBJ2-2, with D uncertain. The length of the CDR3 is 15 residues. V was cut by 2 bases and J by 2 bases, with 9 bases left in between. Germline-derived CDR1 and CDR2 are SGHTA and FQGNSA. The CDR3 DNA follows: TGTGCCAGCAGCTTATCCCAGCTAAACACCGGGGAGCTGTTTTTT. It codes for CASSLSQLNTGELFF.

In DNA, the CDR3 is TGTGCCAGCAGCTTAGAGGACGGAAACACCATATATTTT. Translation: CASSLEDGNTIYF. This chain links TRBV7-9 with TRBJ1-3; D gene ambiguous. Between the trimmed V and J ends, which lost 1 base and 4 bases, there was a span of 5 bases. The CDR3 is 13 amino acids. Germline CDR1 reads SEHNR; CDR2 reads FQNEAQ (reference sequence). The full variable domain, rest sourced from reference TRBV7-9 and TRBJ1-3, is DTGVSQNPRHKITKRGQNVTFRCDPISEHNRLYWYRQTLGQGPEFLTYFQNEAQLEKSRLLSDRFSAERPKGSFSTLEIQRTEQGDSAMYLCASSLEDGNTIYFGEGSWLTVV.

The chain carries TRBV28 and TRBJ1-5; 7 bases are a match to TRBD1. This CDR3 is 14 amino acids long. CDR1 and CDR2 from the germline V gene are MDHEN and SYDVKM. The ends lost 1 base at V and 6 bases at J; junction bases unmatched: 3. This CDR3 reads CASSLLKGAQPQHF. CDR3 coding DNA: TGTGCCAGCAGTTTATTAAAGGGGGCTCAGCCCCAGCATTTT.

This chain joins TRBV29-1 and TRBJ2-7; D is perhaps TRBD1 (7 bases). CDR1 SQVTM and CDR2 ANQGSEA come from the germline V gene. V was trimmed by 7 bases and J by 2 bases, leaving 18 bases between them. The CDR3 has 14 amino acids. In nucleotides, the CDR3 is TGCAGCGCCCGAGGGGGGACAGACACCTACGAGCAGTACTTC. Protein product: CSARGGTDTYEQYF.

Only a few counts were recorded for this clonotype. The chain combines TRBV7-8 with TRBJ2-3; D ambiguous. The CDR3 totals 13 residues. The V end lost 4 bases, the J end lost 0 bases, and 5 bases lay between the germline ends. The germline V gene has CDR1 SGHVS and CDR2 FQNEAQ. CDR3 sequence: CASSSDSTDTQYF. The CDR3 DNA reads as TGTGCCAGCAGCTCCGATAGCACAGATACGCAGTATTTT.